This T cell receptor (beta chain) was sequenced for a study of T-cell memory formation after mild COVID-19. Looking at the study overall: TCR clusters showed largely donor specificity.

Notes on the study in general: Contracting CD4+ clones were located mainly in CM and EM, and CD8+ clones in EMRA. SARS-CoV-2 specificity was not confirmed for second-wave clones peaking on day 37.

One entry per CDR3 protein results from TCRdb running MiXCR on the 5' RACE reads. The table has about 560,000 distinct CDR3 sequences, about 20% seen once; the top ten hold about 11%. The V end was cut by 1 base, the J end by 2 bases, with 16 bases between. CDR3 length equals 17 residues. In germline, CDR1 is SGHVS, CDR2 FNYEAQ. This clonotype was detected only a few times. Its antigen is not known. This receptor was taken from an adult woman who had mild COVID-19 (a few samples of this study predate the infection). Cell type and time point are not known. Sequenced sample: PBMCs or a T cell subset sorted from them (not recorded which). The rearrangement uses TRBV7-6 and TRBJ2-3; TRBD2 is a possible D gene (7 bases). In DNA, the CDR3 is TGTGCCAGCAGCTTAGTACCCGACGGGGGGCCCACAGATACGCAGTATTTT. This codes for CASSLVPDGGPTDTQYF.